This TCR beta chain was profiled in a study of blood T cell repertoires in COVID-19. Generated by immunoSEQ multiplex PCR, the TCRdb table keeps only in-frame clones and is missing some. The table lists 85,000 to 100,000 clones, 70% to 90% of them singletons, with around 2% in the top ten. The sample comprised peripheral blood. This receptor was identified in a man aged 45-65 years with COVID-19, enrolled during active disease.

In DNA form, the CDR3 reads TGCGCCAGCAGGGGGCGCGCCTACAATGAGCAGTTCTTC. Translated: CASRGRAYNEQFF. J is TRBJ2-1 and V is TRBV5-1; TRBD1 might be the D (5 bases). The V end lost 5 bases, the J end lost 2 bases, and 8 bases lay between the germline ends. Germline V lookup: CDR1 SGHRS, CDR2 YFSETQ. The CDR3 length is 13 residues.